The clone carrying this TCR beta chain occurred a few times. Its antigen remains unidentified. Germline-derived CDR1 and CDR2 are SQVTM and ANQGSEA. V trimming: 6 bases; J trimming: 3 bases; junction bases outside the gene matches: 5. The CDR3 has 14 residues. This entry belongs to a study of T-cell memory formation after mild COVID-19. Findings and limits, study-wide: Within pre-infection memory, some responding clones were found, suggesting cross-reactive memory joined. CD4+ contracting clones lay mainly in CM and EM, CD8+ ones in EMRA.

TCRdb re-called the 5' RACE reads with MiXCR, one entry per CDR3 protein. The repertoire includes a few hundred thousand distinct CDR3 sequences, roughly 21% of them detected once, and approximately 13% sits in the top ten. The chain couples TRBV29-1 to TRBJ2-6; TRBD2 agrees at 7 bases. The clonotype originates from an adult woman who had mild COVID-19 (a few samples of this study predate the infection). Cell type and time point are not known. Sample: PBMCs or a T cell subset sorted from them (not recorded which). CDR3 in DNA: TGCAGCGTCCCCCGGGAGGATGGGGCCAACGTCCTGACTTTC. Amino acid sequence: CSVPREDGANVLTF.